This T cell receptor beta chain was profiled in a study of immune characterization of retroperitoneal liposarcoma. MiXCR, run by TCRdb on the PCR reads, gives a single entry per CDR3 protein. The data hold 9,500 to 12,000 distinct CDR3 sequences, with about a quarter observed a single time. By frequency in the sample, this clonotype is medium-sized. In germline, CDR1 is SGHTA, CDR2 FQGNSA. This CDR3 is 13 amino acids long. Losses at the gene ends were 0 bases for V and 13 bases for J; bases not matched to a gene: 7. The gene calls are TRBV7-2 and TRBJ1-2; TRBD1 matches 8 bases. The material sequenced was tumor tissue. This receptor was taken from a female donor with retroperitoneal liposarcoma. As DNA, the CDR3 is TGTGCCAGCAGCTTAGCATTCCGGGACAGGAGCACCTTC. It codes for CASSLAFRDRSTF. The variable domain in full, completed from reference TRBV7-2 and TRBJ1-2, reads GAGVSQSPSNKVTEKGKDVELRCDPISGHTALYWYRQSLGQGLEFLIYFQGNSAPDKSGLPSDRFSAERTGGSVSTLTIQRTQQEDSAVYLCASSLAFRDRSTFGSGTRLTVV.